These 7 T cell receptor beta chains were all obtained from the same sample, sequenced in a study of blood T cell repertoires in COVID-19. Produced via immunoSEQ multiplex PCR; TCRdb's table is partial and in-frame only. The data show roughly 88,000 clones, 55% to 80% seen once. Sequencing input: peripheral blood. These receptors originate from a woman aged 55-70 years in a cohort sampled during active or convalescent COVID-19.

The chain is built from TRBV11-2 and TRBJ1-6; D is perhaps TRBD1 (6 bases). The V and J ends lost 6 bases and 8 bases respectively, with 20 bases between them. The CDR3 extends over 16 amino acids. Germline V gene data show CDR1 as SGHAT and CDR2 as FQNNGV. Written as DNA, the CDR3 is TGTGCCAGCAGTCTCCCGGTAGGGACATCAGATTCACCCCTCCACTTT. Translating gives CASSLPVGTSDSPLHF. Drawing the rest from reference TRBV11-2 and TRBJ1-6, the complete variable domain is EAGVAQSPRYKIIEKRQSVAFWCNPISGHATLYWYQQILGQGPKLLIQFQNNGVVDDSQLPKDRFSAERLKGVDSTLKIQPAKLEDSAVYLCASSLPVGTSDSPLHFGNGTRLTVT.

This chain joins TRBV18 and TRBJ2-7; 9 bases agree with TRBD2. The CDR3 covers 19 residues. CDR1 and CDR2 from the germline V gene are KGHSH and LQKENI. J was trimmed by 0 bases and V by 1 base; bases with no gene match: 13. DNA for the CDR3: TGTGCCAGCTCACCACGGGAAAGGCTAGCGGGGACGAGCTCCTACGAGCAGTACTTC. Amino acids: CASSPRERLAGTSSYEQYF.

This clone was found a few times. As DNA, the CDR3 is TGTGCCAGCTCACCCCCCTCACGGGACATAACTGAAGCTTTCTTT. Translating gives CASSPPSRDITEAFF. V and J are TRBV18 and TRBJ1-1, with TRBD1 as a possible D gene (6 bases). Germline V gene data show CDR1 as KGHSH and CDR2 as LQKENI. The CDR3 totals 15 residues. V lost 3 bases and J 5 bases, leaving 16 bases between the germline ends.

This sequence joins TRBV7-3 and TRBJ2-1; 7 bases line up with TRBD1. Germline V gene sequence: CDR1 SGHTA, CDR2 FQGTGA. The CDR3 is made up of 17 amino acids. Trimming took 1 base from V and 9 from J; bases not matched to a gene: 15. CDR3 DNA: TGTGCCAGCAGCTTAAGCAGTCGAAAGGGGGCTAGTGGTGAGCAGTTCTTC. This sequence encodes CASSLSSRKGASGEQFF. The entire variable domain, with the rest obtained from reference TRBV7-3 and TRBJ2-1, is as follows: GAGVSQTPSNKVTEKGKYVELRCDPISGHTALYWYRQSLGQGPEFLIYFQGTGAADDSGLPNDRFFAVRPEGSVSTLKIQRTERGDSAVYLCASSLSSRKGASGEQFFGPGTRLTVL.

V is TRBV7-7 and J is TRBJ2-1; 9 bases agree with TRBD1. The V gene's germline CDR1 is SSHAT and CDR2 FNYEAQ (reference sequence). The CDR3 consists of 16 residues. The ends lost 5 bases at V and 4 bases at J; junction bases unmatched: 9. CDR3 sequence: CASSRVPGQGYNEQFF. In DNA, the CDR3 is TGTGCCAGCAGCAGAGTTCCGGGACAGGGTTACAATGAGCAGTTCTTC.

V and J are TRBV6-6 and TRBJ1-1, with 7 bases that match TRBD1. Germline lookup yields CDR1 MNHNY and CDR2 SVGAGI (reference sequence). Trimming removed 8 bases from V and 1 base from J; junction bases left unmatched: 7. This CDR3 has 14 amino acids. DNA for the CDR3: TGTGCCAGCCGTATGGGACAGACGAACACTGAAGCTTTCTTT. Translation gives CASRMGQTNTEAFF.

The J gene is TRBJ1-2, the V gene TRBV3-1 (or the pseudogene TRBV3-2); no clear D. V was trimmed by 0 bases and J by 4 bases, leaving 9 bases between them. The CDR3 has 14 amino acids. Per germline, CDR1 LGHDT and CDR2 YNNKEL (reference sequence). The CDR3 DNA sequence: TGTGCCAGCAGCCAAGATACCCGAGGCTATGGCTACACCTTC. Translation gives CASSQDTRGYGYTF.